Each of the 20 T cell receptor beta chains below was sequenced from the same sample in a study of beta chain features in type 1 diabetes. Study observations and caveats: Among all four CD4+ subsets, Type 1 diabetes patients had TCRB CDR3s that were moderately but significantly shorter.

The authors reverse transcribed all of the isolated RNA, so sequencing captured expressed TCRB transcripts. Sequencing was performed with immunoSEQ multiplex PCR; in TCRdb, only in-frame clones are kept and a portion is missing. The table shows some 640,000 clones, with around an eighth occurring only once. What these receptors recognize is not known. The sequencing input was naive CD4+ T cells from blood. The receptors stem from a man aged 18 to 29 with type 1 diabetes.

This clone occurred a few times. In DNA, the CDR3 is TGTGCCAGCAGCCCGACAGGGTTCGGGACCCAGTACTTC. Its translation is CASSPTGFGTQYF. The chain is built from TRBV11-3 and TRBJ2-5; the match to TRBD1 covers 7 bases. The CDR3 extends over 13 amino acids. V was pared by 5 bases and J by 7 bases, with 7 bases of the junction left unmatched. Germline V CDR1 and CDR2: SGHNT, YENEEA.

This clone was picked up a small number of times. The V and J genes are TRBV27 and TRBJ2-3; possible D gene TRBD2, 6 bases. The CDR3 runs 13 residues. The V end lost 5 bases, the J end lost 4 bases, and 10 bases lay between the germline ends. Germline assignment: CDR1 MNHEY and CDR2 SMNVEV (reference sequence). CDR3 sequence (DNA): TGTGCCAGCAGTCCCCCGGGGGCAGATACGCAGTATTTT. Translating gives CASSPPGADTQYF.

V usage is TRBV5-6 and J usage is TRBJ1-4; TRBD1 aligns across 9 bases. V lost 5 bases, J lost 4 bases, and 3 bases stayed unmatched. The CDR3 contains 14 residues. From germline, CDR1 is SGHDT and CDR2 YYEEEE. The CDR3 DNA sequence: TGTGCCAGCAGTTGGGACAGGGTTAATGAAAAACTGTTTTTT. Its translation: CASSWDRVNEKLFF.

This chain joins TRBV4-1 and TRBJ2-3; TRBD2 is a possible D gene (6 bases). V was pared by 3 bases and J by 2 bases, with 24 bases between. This CDR3 has 19 residues. Germline CDR1 reads MGHRA; CDR2 reads YSYEKL. CDR3 amino acids: CASSHLRRGAAMATDTQYF. CDR3 nucleotide sequence: TGCGCCAGCAGCCACCTGAGGCGGGGAGCCGCGATGGCCACAGATACGCAGTATTTT.

This clone has more than one count but fewer than ten. The rearrangement uses TRBV20-1 and TRBJ1-2; D unclear. V was cut by 6 bases and J by 7 bases, with 12 bases left in between. This CDR3 has 11 amino acids. Per the germline V gene, CDR1 is DFQATT and CDR2 is SNEGSKA (reference sequence). The CDR3 nucleotides read TGCAGTGCCGCGAAGACGGCTGGCTACACCTTC. Translating gives CSAAKTAGYTF.

This clone was observed a handful of times. V gene TRBV5-1 combines with J gene TRBJ2-4; TRBD1 matches at 8 bases. Unmatched junction bases numbered 5, after V lost 4 bases and J lost 8 bases. The CDR3 has 13 amino acids. Germline V gene data show CDR1 as SGHRS and CDR2 as YFSETQ. CDR3 coding DNA: TGCGCCAGCAGCCGGACAGGGACGGACATTCAGTACTTC. Translation: CASSRTGTDIQYF.

A few counts support this clone. The rearrangement uses TRBV9 and TRBJ2-7; TRBD2 might be the D (6 bases). The germline CDR1 and CDR2 sequences are SGDLS and YYNGEE. V dropped 3 bases and J dropped 3 bases, with 25 bases sitting between them. This CDR3 has 18 residues. CDR3 in DNA: TGTGCCAGCAGCGCACAAAAGTCGAGCGGGCAGCCGTACTACGAGCAGTACTTC. Residues: CASSAQKSSGQPYYEQYF.

This clone has a single count. The V and J genes are TRBV29-1 and TRBJ2-5; 11 bases fit TRBD1. Losses at the gene ends were 4 bases for V and 2 bases for J; bases not matched to a gene: 6. CDR3 length: 15 residues. Per the germline V gene, CDR1 is SQVTM and CDR2 is ANQGSEA. CDR3 coding DNA: TGCAGCGTTGGACCGGGACAGGGGGTTCAAGAGACCCAGTACTTC. Residues: CSVGPGQGVQETQYF.

The chain has TRBV6-6 and TRBJ1-5; D unclear. CDR1 MNHNY and CDR2 SVGAGI come from the germline V gene (reference sequence). V lost 2 bases to trimming and J lost 2 bases, with 10 bases between them. This CDR3 has 15 residues. CDR3 coding DNA: TGTGCCAGCAGTTACAACGTGCAGGGCAATCAGCCCCAGCATTTT. It yields the protein CASSYNVQGNQPQHF.

The rearrangement joins TRBV11-2 to TRBJ2-5; D gene unclear. The CDR3 has 11 residues. The germline gives CDR1 SGHAT, CDR2 FQNNGV. The V end was cut by 7 bases, the J end by 1 base, with 4 bases between. For the CDR3, the DNA is TGTGCCAGCAACGGCCAAGAGACCCAGTACTTC. Encoded protein: CASNGQETQYF. Full variable domain (missing parts from reference TRBV11-2 and TRBJ2-5): EAGVAQSPRYKIIEKRQSVAFWCNPISGHATLYWYQQILGQGPKLLIQFQNNGVVDDSQLPKDRFSAERLKGVDSTLKIQPAKLEDSAVYLCASNGQETQYFGPGTRLLVL.

The chain has TRBV29-1 and TRBJ1-2; no firm D call. Germline loops: CDR1 SQVTM, CDR2 ANQGSEA. This CDR3 is 12 amino acids long. Trimming cost V 6 bases and J 8 bases, with 16 bases left between them. The CDR3, as DNA: TGCAGCGTCTCGCGCAGAACAGAAGGCTACACCTTC. It yields the protein CSVSRRTEGYTF. Full variable domain (missing parts from reference TRBV29-1 and TRBJ1-2): SAVISQKPSRDICQRGTSLTIQCQVDSQVTMMFWYRQQPGQSLTLIATANQGSEATYESGFVIDKFPISRPNLTFSTLTVSNMSPEDSSIYLCSVSRRTEGYTFGSGTRLTVV.

This clone was observed a handful of times. The chain joins TRBV7-2 to TRBJ1-2; D gene ambiguous. The CDR3 runs to 12 residues. Germline CDR1 reads SGHTA; CDR2 reads FQGNSA. Trimming shortened V by 5 bases and J by 4 bases, and 8 bases separated the two germline ends. The CDR3 DNA is TGTGCCAGCAGCCCGTTTTCCTATGGCTACACCTTC. This codes for CASSPFSYGYTF.

This chain uses TRBV7-9 with TRBJ1-1; D not certain. Trimming shortened V by 5 bases and J by 0 bases, and 7 bases separated the two germline ends. The germline gives CDR1 SEHNR, CDR2 FQNEAQ (reference sequence). The CDR3 runs to 13 residues. CDR3 nucleotides: TGTGCCAGCAGCCGACGACTGAACACTGAAGCTTTCTTT. Translated, it gives CASSRRLNTEAFF. The full variable domain, in which reference TRBV7-9 and TRBJ1-1 provide the parts outside the CDR3, is DTGVSQNPRHKITKRGQNVTFRCDPISEHNRLYWYRQTLGQGPEFLTYFQNEAQLEKSRLLSDRFSAERPKGSFSTLEIQRTEQGDSAMYLCASSRRLNTEAFFGQGTRLTVV.

The chain recombines TRBV5-1 with TRBJ1-6; 7 bases match TRBD1. V lost 4 bases, J lost 8 bases, and 6 bases stayed unmatched. Per germline, CDR1 SGHRS and CDR2 YFSETQ. This CDR3 spans 14 amino acids. CDR3 protein: CASSRDRNYSPLHF. The CDR3 DNA reads as TGCGCCAGCAGCCGGGACAGAAATTATTCACCCCTCCACTTT.

The rearrangement uses TRBV18 and TRBJ2-7; TRBD1 aligns across 9 bases. The V and J ends lost 5 bases and 2 bases, in that order; junction bases with no gene match: 4. This CDR3 is 14 amino acids long. The V gene's germline CDR1 is KGHSH and CDR2 LQKENI. In DNA form, the CDR3 reads TGTGCCAGCTCAAGGGACAGGGTTACCTACGAGCAGTACTTC. Protein product: CASSRDRVTYEQYF.

The J gene is TRBJ2-6, the V gene TRBV30; the D gene is possibly TRBD2 (6 bases). Germline CDR1 reads GTSNPN; CDR2 reads SVGIG (reference sequence). V was trimmed by 3 bases and J by 2 bases, leaving 14 bases between them. CDR3 length equals 16 residues. CDR3 in amino acids: CAWRPQWGAGANVLTF. The CDR3 DNA sequence: TGTGCCTGGAGGCCGCAGTGGGGGGCTGGGGCCAACGTCCTGACTTTC.

The sample holds a few counts of this clone. The chain recombines TRBV6-1 with TRBJ2-1; TRBD1 matches 7 bases. Germline V lookup: CDR1 MNHNS, CDR2 SASEGT. The CDR3 is 14 residues long. Trimming at V came to 5 bases and at J to 6 bases, leaving 7 bases not matched to a gene. Written as DNA, the CDR3 is TGTGCCAGCAGTACAGACAGGGTGGGCAATGAGCAGTTCTTC. Protein product: CASSTDRVGNEQFF.

The rearrangement uses TRBV30 and TRBJ2-1, with 13 bases identical to TRBD2. Per the germline V gene, CDR1 is GTSNPN and CDR2 is SVGIG (reference sequence). The CDR3 is 17 amino acids. The trim removed 0 bases at V and 4 bases at J, leaving 6 bases unmatched. Here the CDR3 reads CAWSVQGTSGAYNEQFF. CDR3 coding DNA: TGTGCCTGGAGTGTGCAGGGGACTAGCGGGGCGTACAATGAGCAGTTCTTC. The full variable domain, completed using reference TRBV30 and TRBJ2-1, is SQTIHQWPATLVQPVGSPLSLECTVEGTSNPNLYWYRQAAGRGLQLLFYSVGIGQISSEVPQNLSASRPQDRQFILSSKKLLLSDSGFYLCAWSVQGTSGAYNEQFFGPGTRLTVL.

The gene calls are TRBV5-1 and TRBJ2-5, with D uncertain. With 4 bases removed from V and 2 bases from J, the gap between germline ends came to 6 bases. This CDR3 region has 12 residues. Germline V lookup: CDR1 SGHRS, CDR2 YFSETQ. DNA for the CDR3: TGCGCCAGCAGCCCGGAACAAGAGACCCAGTACTTC. Translation: CASSPEQETQYF.

This clone was detected only a few times. V and J are TRBV7-9 and TRBJ1-2; unclear D gene. V lost 3 bases, J lost 6 bases, and 11 bases lay in between. Germline V lookup: CDR1 SEHNR, CDR2 FQNEAQ (reference sequence). This CDR3 spans 13 amino acids. CDR3 amino acids: CASSFGDFDGYTF. CDR3 coding DNA: TGTGCCAGCAGCTTCGGCGACTTTGATGGCTACACCTTC.